This paragraph reports one T cell receptor (beta chain). The V gene lost 1 base and the J gene lost 8 bases, with 17 bases spanning the gap. Germline V gene data show CDR1 as SQVTM and CDR2 as ANQGSEA. The CDR3 is made up of 14 amino acids. Data came from immunoSEQ multiplex PCR; TCRdb stores just in-frame clones and leaves some out. This sample has about 170,000 clones, with approximately 82% found just once. The record originates from a study of blood T cell repertoires in COVID-19. Study-level background: The origin of the acute and convalescent COVID-19 samples was the United States, Italy and Spain. PBMCs, B-cell-depleted T cells, or T cells provided the cDNA or gDNA that made up the material.

V usage is TRBV29-1 and J usage is TRBJ1-2; tentative D call: TRBD1 (6 bases). Sequenced input: peripheral blood. The clonotype comes from a woman of 80 years or more with acute or convalescent COVID-19. In DNA, the CDR3 is TGCAGCGTTGAAGTTTCAGGGGCGCGAATAGGCTACACCTTC. This translates into CSVEVSGARIGYTF. Filled out from reference TRBV29-1 and TRBJ1-2, the complete variable domain reads SAVISQKPSRDICQRGTSLTIQCQVDSQVTMMFWYRQQPGQSLTLIATANQGSEATYESGFVIDKFPISRPNLTFSTLTVSNMSPEDSSIYLCSVEVSGARIGYTFGSGTRLTVV.